This TCR beta chain originates from a study of blood T cell repertoires in COVID-19. Study-level information: Material from acute and convalescent COVID-19 was sourced from the United States, Italy and Spain. PBMCs, B-cell-depleted T cells, or T cells provided the cDNA or gDNA that made up the material.

The assay was immunoSEQ multiplex PCR, and TCRdb's table has in-frame clones only and misses some. The sample yields some 38,000 clones, 80% to 85% seen once. The length of the CDR3 is 16 residues. Trimming removed 2 bases at V and 0 bases at J, with 13 bases between. The germline gives CDR1 SGHDN, CDR2 FVKESK. The sample holds one count of this clone. The receptor was derived from a man aged 55 to 70 with COVID-19, enrolled during active disease. Material for sequencing was peripheral blood. The chain carries TRBV14 and TRBJ1-1, with D unclear. The CDR3 nucleotides read TGTGCCAGCAGCCAACCCCCGTACAACATGAACACTGAAGCTTTCTTT. Translation gives CASSQPPYNMNTEAFF.